The clone carrying this T cell receptor beta chain was observed a handful of times. Its antigen is undetermined. The sample is drawn from a study of T cell repertoires in cytomegalovirus infection. Study summary: Public TCR beta signature analysis indicated the presence of both CMV infection and matching HLA type. General study findings and limits: Cumulative frequency (of public TCR beta family members) identified carriers of CMV plus the relevant HLA. Dominating the ex vivo response were TCR beta clonotypes that were CMV-specific and HLA-C-restricted.

Each CDR3 protein gets one entry after TCRdb re-called the reads with MiXCR. In the table there are a few hundred thousand distinct CDR3 sequences, about 20% of which are singletons. The CDR3 covers 11 residues. Germline V CDR1 and CDR2: SNHLY, FYNNEI. The V and J ends lost 5 bases and 14 bases respectively, with 13 bases between them. Material: CD8+ T cells from PBMCs. This TCR was sampled from a human donor in good health (CMV status not recorded). Some clones in this sample may be carry-over from other donors' samples. V and J are TRBV2 and TRBJ2-1; D tentatively reads TRBD1 or TRBD2 (5 bases each). CDR3 loop: CASSSRDGEFF. The CDR3 DNA reads TGTGCCAGCAGTAGCCGGGACGGAGAGTTCTTC.